This TCR beta chain was documented in a study of monozygotic twins with inflammatory bowel disease. In regard to this clonotype: What it recognizes is unknown.

General observations from the study: Clonotype overlap with others was lower in IBD patients than in healthy twins, a difference that was greatest with disease activity. Among twins, concordant and discordant pairs did not differ in repertoire similarity, possibly from limited power.

cDNA for TCRalpha and TCRbeta was amplified by nested PCRs of about 15 then 8 to 10 cycles. For each CDR3 protein, TCRdb gives one entry from its re-call of the 5' RACE reads, without DNA. The sample table includes about 300,000 distinct CDR3 sequences. Germline loops: CDR1 ENHRY, CDR2 SYGVKD. The CDR3 spans 14 residues. Sequences were obtained from blood. This TCR came from a human donor with ulcerative colitis or Crohn's disease, or a healthy co-twin of an affected twin (not recorded which). The chain joins TRBV10-3 to TRBJ2-3; TCRdb lists TRBD1, though no DNA is available to test this call. CDR3 sequence: CAIKQGKAQDTQYF.